The 19 T cell receptor beta chains reported below all come from one sample, sequenced in a study of T cell responses to AZD1222 COVID-19 vaccine. The method was immunoSEQ multiplex PCR; TCRdb's version includes in-frame clones alone and lacks a portion of them. The repertoire includes about 89,000 clones, 75% to 90% of them detected once, and 5% to 6.5% sits in the top ten. The source material was peripheral blood, sampled 28 days after the second AZD1222 dose. These receptors came from an adult who received the AZD1222 COVID-19 vaccine.

The rearrangement links TRBV7-3 to TRBJ2-1; D is unresolved. The CDR3 is 14 amino acids. Germline V lookup: CDR1 SGHTA, CDR2 FQGTGA. V was cut by 3 bases and J by 5 bases, with 11 bases left in between. The CDR3 DNA sequence: TGTGCCAGCAGCTTCTCTGGTAGCCACAATGAGCAGTTCTTC. It encodes CASSFSGSHNEQFF.

This chain connects TRBV19 to TRBJ1-1, with TRBD1 as a possible D gene (6 bases). Germline V gene lookup returns CDR1 LNHDA and CDR2 SQIVND (reference sequence). This CDR3 has 14 amino acids. Written as DNA, the CDR3 is TGTGCTACCGACGCTAGGGGGGTCGGAACTGAAGCTTTCTTT. It translates to CATDARGVGTEAFF.

V is TRBV12-3 or TRBV12-4 and J is TRBJ1-2, with 9 bases that match TRBD1. Trimming took 6 bases from V and 11 from J; bases not matched to a gene: 7. The CDR3 contains 12 residues. The CDR3 protein is CASSTGQGSYTF. Written as DNA, the CDR3 is TGTGCCAGCAGCACGGGACAGGGTAGTTACACCTTC.

This clone was picked up one time. This sequence joins TRBV12-5 and TRBJ1-5, with D unresolved. Germline assignment: CDR1 LGHNT and CDR2 FRNRAP. V dropped 2 bases and J dropped 9 bases, with 11 bases sitting between them. This CDR3 comprises 13 residues. The CDR3 loop reads CASGLSSGGPQHF. CDR3 bases: TGTGCTAGTGGTTTGTCTTCCGGCGGGCCCCAGCATTTT.

The chain uses TRBV5-4 and TRBJ1-1; perhaps TRBD1 as D (5 bases). Looked up from germline, CDR1 is SGHNT and CDR2 is YYREEE (reference sequence). Deletions cut 4 bases from V and 6 bases from J, with 16 bases between. CDR3 size: 14 residues. The CDR3 DNA reads as TGTGCCAGCAGCGGGGGACCAGGGAGGGCTGAAGCTTTCTTT. Its translation: CASSGGPGRAEAFF.

The V and J genes are TRBV7-9 and TRBJ2-5, with a tentative D call TRBD1 (5 bases). This CDR3 spans 14 amino acids. The V gene's germline CDR1 is SEHNR and CDR2 FQNEAQ (reference sequence). V was clipped by 5 bases and J by 2 bases, with 12 bases between them. The CDR3 sequence: CASSPQGGQETQYF. CDR3 nucleotide sequence: TGTGCCAGCAGCCCCCAGGGTGGGCAAGAGACCCAGTACTTC.

This clone occurred a few times. CDR3 in amino acids: CASSGSQGRTGELFF. CDR3 sequence (DNA): TGTGCCAGCAGCGGATCCCAGGGGCGTACGGGGGAGCTGTTTTTT. V usage is TRBV9 and J usage is TRBJ2-2, with a tentative D call TRBD1 (6 bases). The V gene lost 3 bases and the J gene lost 8 bases, with 17 bases spanning the gap. The CDR3 totals 15 residues. Germline lookup yields CDR1 SGDLS and CDR2 YYNGEE.

The chain has TRBV7-2 and TRBJ1-6, with TRBD1 matching 7 bases. Germline loops: CDR1 SGHTA, CDR2 FQGNSA. The junction had 9 bases not matched to a gene; V was cut back by 5 bases and J by 8 bases. The CDR3 has 15 residues. CDR3: CASSRDRDYDSPLHF. The DNA for the CDR3 is TGTGCCAGCAGCCGTGACAGGGATTACGATTCACCCCTCCACTTT. The whole variable domain, remainder taken from reference TRBV7-2 and TRBJ1-6, is GAGVSQSPSNKVTEKGKDVELRCDPISGHTALYWYRQSLGQGLEFLIYFQGNSAPDKSGLPSDRFSAERTGGSVSTLTIQRTQQEDSAVYLCASSRDRDYDSPLHFGNGTRLTVT.

This chain connects TRBV5-6 to TRBJ2-1; 9 bases line up with TRBD1. The CDR3 is 15 residues long. V dropped 4 bases and J dropped 9; count of bases not matched to a gene: 11. Per germline, CDR1 SGHDT and CDR2 YYEEEE. In DNA form, the CDR3 reads TGTGCCAGCAGCCGCGACAGGGGGGCGAGTGGTGAGCAGTTCTTC. As protein: CASSRDRGASGEQFF. Full variable domain (remainder filled in from reference TRBV5-6 and TRBJ2-1): DAGVTQSPTHLIKTRGQQVTLRCSPKSGHDTVSWYQQALGQGPQFIFQYYEEEERQRGNFPDRFSGHQFPNYSSELNVNALLLGDSALYLCASSRDRGASGEQFFGPGTRLTVL.

V usage is TRBV2 and J usage is TRBJ2-1; no definite D call. CDR1 SNHLY and CDR2 FYNNEI come from the germline V gene. CDR3 length equals 13 residues. V shed 7 bases and J shed 3 bases, with 10 bases lying between them. The CDR3 loop is CASMAVNYNEQFF. CDR3 DNA sequence: TGTGCCAGCATGGCAGTAAACTACAATGAGCAGTTCTTC.

This clone was detected a few times. V is TRBV11-3 and J is TRBJ1-2; TRBD1 is a possible D gene (5 bases). V was trimmed by 3 bases and J by 7 bases, leaving 9 bases between them. Germline loops: CDR1 SGHNT, CDR2 YENEEA. The length of the CDR3 is 12 residues. The CDR3 nucleotides are TGTGCCAGCAGCTTTTCAGGGAGTGGCTACACCTTC. Amino acid sequence: CASSFSGSGYTF.

This chain joins TRBV11-2 and TRBJ2-7; D unresolved. This CDR3 is 12 amino acids long. The germline CDR1 and CDR2 sequences are SGHAT and FQNNGV. V gave up 5 bases and J gave up 0 bases, with 5 bases separating them. The CDR3 spells CASSGDSYEQYF. DNA for the CDR3: TGTGCCAGCAGCGGGGACTCCTACGAGCAGTACTTC.

The chain joins TRBV7-2 to TRBJ1-5; maybe TRBD1 (5 bases). The V end lost 5 bases, the J end lost 1 base, and 9 bases lay between the germline ends. Germline CDR1 SGHTA, CDR2 FQGNSA. The CDR3 runs 14 residues. The CDR3 bases are TGTGCCAGCAGCCTTTGGGACAGCAATCAGCCCCAGCATTTT. Protein sequence: CASSLWDSNQPQHF.

V gene TRBV5-1 combines with J gene TRBJ1-1, with D possibly being TRBD1 (6 bases). The CDR3 contains 14 residues. Trimming cost V 4 bases and J 1 base, with 11 bases left between them. The V gene's germline CDR1 is SGHRS and CDR2 YFSETQ. The CDR3 bases are TGCGCCAGCAGCCCGGGACATAGGAACACTGAAGCTTTCTTT. It translates to CASSPGHRNTEAFF.

The V gene is TRBV18, the J gene TRBJ1-5; D possibly corresponds to TRBD1 (5 bases). This CDR3 has 16 residues. Trimming left V 6 bases short and J 0 bases short, with 15 bases between. Germline assignment: CDR1 KGHSH and CDR2 LQKENI. CDR3 coding DNA: TGTGCCAGCTCCCTCGGACAATCTCATAGCAATCAGCCCCAGCATTTT. Protein product: CASSLGQSHSNQPQHF. The full variable domain, in which reference TRBV18 and TRBJ1-5 provide the parts outside the CDR3, is NAGVMQNPRHLVRRRGQEARLRCSPMKGHSHVYWYRQLPEEGLKFMVYLQKENIIDESGMPKERFSAEFPKEGPSILRIQQVVRGDSAAYFCASSLGQSHSNQPQHFGDGTRLSIL.

CDR3 loop: CASSVGSQVDTEAFF. The CDR3 region has the DNA TGTGCCAGCAGCGTAGGGTCACAGGTGGACACTGAAGCTTTCTTT. This chain links TRBV9 with TRBJ1-1; TRBD1 is a possible D gene (5 bases). Deletions cut 0 bases from V and 3 bases from J, with 12 bases between. Germline V lookup: CDR1 SGDLS, CDR2 YYNGEE. The CDR3 loop spans 15 amino acids. Full variable domain (remainder filled in from reference TRBV9 and TRBJ1-1): DSGVTQTPKHLITATGQRVTLRCSPRSGDLSVYWYQQSLDQGLQFLIQYYNGEERAKGNILERFSAQQFPDLHSELNLSSLELGDSALYFCASSVGSQVDTEAFFGQGTRLTVV.

This sequence joins TRBV19 and TRBJ2-3; 10 bases match TRBD2. V gave up 8 bases and J gave up 5 bases; unmatched junction bases: 1. Germline lookup yields CDR1 LNHDA and CDR2 SQIVND (reference sequence). The CDR3 totals 12 residues. CDR3 sequence reads: CASRLAGDTQYF. In nucleotides, the CDR3 is TGTGCCAGTCGACTAGCGGGAGATACGCAGTATTTT.

The V gene is TRBV12-3 or TRBV12-4, the J gene TRBJ1-1, with D perhaps TRBD1 (5 bases). Trimming shortened V by 4 bases and J by 3 bases, and 9 bases separated the two germline ends. This CDR3 region has 13 residues. The DNA for the CDR3 is TGTGCCAGCAGTTGGGGGGAGGACACTGAAGCTTTCTTT. This translates into CASSWGEDTEAFF.

The table lists this clone with a count of one. The gene calls are TRBV18 and TRBJ1-5, with TRBD1 matching over 11 bases. J gave up 0 bases and V 2 bases, and 9 bases lay outside the gene matches. This CDR3 is 19 amino acids long. CDR1 and CDR2 from the germline V gene are KGHSH and LQKENI. Here the CDR3 reads CASSPIRTGGAHSNQPQHF. CDR3 nucleotides: TGTGCCAGCTCACCAATAAGGACAGGGGGCGCGCATAGCAATCAGCCCCAGCATTTT.